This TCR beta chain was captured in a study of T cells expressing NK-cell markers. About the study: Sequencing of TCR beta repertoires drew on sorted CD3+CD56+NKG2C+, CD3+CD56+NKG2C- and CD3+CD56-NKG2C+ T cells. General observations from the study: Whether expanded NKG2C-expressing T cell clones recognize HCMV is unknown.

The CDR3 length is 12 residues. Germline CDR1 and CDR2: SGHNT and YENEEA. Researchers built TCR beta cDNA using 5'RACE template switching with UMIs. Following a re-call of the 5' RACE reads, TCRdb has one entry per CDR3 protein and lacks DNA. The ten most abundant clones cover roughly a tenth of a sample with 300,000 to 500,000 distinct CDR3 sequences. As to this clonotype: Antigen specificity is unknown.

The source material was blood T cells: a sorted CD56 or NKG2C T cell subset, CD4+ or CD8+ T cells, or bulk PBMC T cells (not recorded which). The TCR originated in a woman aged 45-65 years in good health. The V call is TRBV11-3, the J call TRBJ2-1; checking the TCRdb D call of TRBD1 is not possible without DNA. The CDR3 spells CASRRTGNEQFF.